This entry concerns a single T cell receptor beta chain. Its antigen is not identified. Sequencing was performed with immunoSEQ multiplex PCR; in TCRdb, only in-frame clones are kept and a portion is missing. This sample has about 2.3 million clones; over 85% occur once, and the top ten carry about 0.39%. This entry comes from a study of shared clonotypes between healthy human individuals. Study background: Three CD4 naive, three CD4 memory, two CD8 naive and one CD8 memory plate were used per donor. Study-level findings and limits: With few donors, the genetic and exposure-history diversity represented was limited.

Germline V CDR1 and CDR2: MDHEN, SYDVKM. The ends lost 3 bases at V and 4 bases at J; junction bases unmatched: 14. The CDR3 loop spans 18 amino acids. The chain couples TRBV28 to TRBJ2-1; 8 nucleotides match TRBD1. The TCR comes from a man younger than 35 in good health. Some clones in this sample may be carry-over from other donors' samples. Sequences were obtained from naive CD4+ T cells from PBMCs. Subset of the sample: CD45RA+ positively selected. The CDR3 region has the DNA TGTGCCAGCAGTTTCGGGACTCGCAGGGGGCGAGTGTACAATGAGCAGTTCTTC. Encoded protein: CASSFGTRRGRVYNEQFF.